One sample yielded the 22 T cell receptor beta chains listed below, sequenced in a study of regulatory T cells in long-lasting Graves disease. The time point is: persistent/refractory GD, antithyroid drugs over 5 years with positive TRAb. PBMC RNA was the source of the TCR library. Libraries of TCR beta came from iRepertoire HTBI primers plus Arm-PCR of CDR3 regions. Via MiXCR, TCRdb re-called the multiplex PCR reads, giving one row per CDR3 protein. The repertoire consists of approximately 350,000 distinct CDR3 sequences, with less than 30% occurring once and the leading ten covering 25% to 30%. Source: peripheral blood mononuclear cells (PBMCs), taken when the disease was refractory, from a patient treated with antithyroid drugs. All receptors come from a woman between 40 and 55 years old with Graves disease.

This clonotype was found many times. The rearrangement joins TRBV20-1 to TRBJ2-7; D gene unclear. Trimming pared 1 base from V and 4 bases from J, leaving 14 bases between. The germline CDR1 and CDR2 sequences are DFQATT and SNEGSKA (reference sequence). The CDR3 runs 14 residues. CDR3 residues: CSARGEGTVYEQYF. The CDR3 coding sequence is TGCAGTGCTAGAGGTGAAGGTACGGTTTACGAGCAGTACTTC.

This clonotype was detected ten times or more. This chain joins TRBV29-1 and TRBJ1-1; weak D call: TRBD1 (5 bases). Trimming removed 7 bases from V and 1 base from J, with 10 bases in between. The CDR3 has 12 amino acids. Germline CDR1 SQVTM, CDR2 ANQGSEA. CDR3 nucleotides: TGCAGCGCATTGACAGCGAACACTGAAGCTTTCTTT. Protein product: CSALTANTEAFF.

CDR3 region: CASSLGTGGLNEQYF. The CDR3 DNA reads as TGCGCCAGCAGCTTGGGAACGGGAGGACTGAACGAGCAGTACTTC. The chain couples TRBV5-1 to TRBJ2-7; 7 bases match TRBD2. Trimming removed 0 bases from V and 5 bases from J; junction bases left unmatched: 8. Germline CDR1 reads SGHRS; CDR2 reads YFSETQ. The length of the CDR3 is 15 residues.

The genes are TRBV13 and TRBJ1-1, with TRBD1 matching 9 bases. Germline values: CDR1 PRHDT, CDR2 FYEKMQ (reference sequence). This CDR3 is 14 amino acids long. V dropped 5 bases and J dropped 5; count of bases not matched to a gene: 6. The CDR3 DNA is TGTGCCAGCAGCCTACGGGACAGGGCAACTGAAGCTTTCTTT. Translated, it gives CASSLRDRATEAFF.

This clonotype was recorded at least ten times. The chain recombines TRBV28 with TRBJ2-7; 9 nucleotides line up with TRBD1. Germline assignment: CDR1 MDHEN and CDR2 SYDVKM. After removal of 6 bases from V and 0 bases from J, the junction contained 18 bases not matched to a gene. This CDR3 is 19 amino acids long. The CDR3 reads CASSPIGFQGDRVSYEQYF. The CDR3 DNA reads as TGTGCCAGCAGCCCGATCGGTTTTCAAGGGGACAGGGTCTCCTACGAGCAGTACTTC.

The table lists this clonotype with many counts. This chain uses TRBV7-3 with TRBJ1-6; D ambiguous. The germline V gene encodes CDR1 SGHTA and CDR2 FQGTGA. The ends were cut back, 1 base at V and 13 bases at J, with 11 bases in the middle. CDR3 length: 13 amino acids. This CDR3 is CASSLSTDWPLHF. The CDR3, as DNA: TGTGCCAGCAGCTTAAGTACAGATTGGCCCCTCCACTTT. Based on the CDR3 plus reference TRBV7-3 and TRBJ1-6, the full variable domain is GAGVSQTPSNKVTEKGKYVELRCDPISGHTALYWYRQSLGQGPEFLIYFQGTGAADDSGLPNDRFFAVRPEGSVSTLKIQRTERGDSAVYLCASSLSTDWPLHFGNGTRLTVT.

A word on this clonotype: A much bigger clone sits one base away, suggesting this may be a read error. A read error is likely, as this CDR3 ends without the conserved phenylalanine or tryptophan. The rearrangement uses TRBV7-6 and TRBJ2-7; TRBD2 agrees at 7 bases. V lost 4 bases and J lost 5; bases outside the gene matches: 14. Per germline, CDR1 SGHVS and CDR2 FNYEAQ. The CDR3 sequence is 16 residues long. CDR3 in amino acids: CASSSIQGREWDEQYL. The CDR3 DNA reads as TGTGCCAGCAGCTCGATTCAAGGGCGGGAGTGGGACGAGCAGTACCTC.

This clonotype was seen only a few times. The chain employs TRBV6-1 and TRBJ2-2; 8 bases align to TRBD1. Germline CDR1 MNHNS, CDR2 SASEGT. V lost 7 bases, J lost 7 bases, and 14 bases stayed unmatched. This CDR3 is 16 amino acids long. The CDR3 reads CASTLGPRGQVGELFF. The DNA of the CDR3 is TGTGCCAGCACCTTGGGACCCAGGGGGCAGGTCGGGGAGCTGTTTTTT.

The V call is TRBV6-1, the J call TRBJ2-7; 8 nucleotides align to TRBD1. This CDR3 contains 15 residues. The germline gives CDR1 MNHNS, CDR2 SASEGT. The V and J ends lost 7 bases and 3 bases, in that order; junction bases with no gene match: 11. The CDR3 here is CASTQGGTGGYEQYF. CDR3 in DNA: TGTGCCAGCACCCAGGGAGGTACAGGGGGCTACGAGCAGTACTTC.

This clonotype was counted at least ten times. This chain connects TRBV7-9 to TRBJ2-7; 7 bases fit TRBD1. CDR1 is SEHNR, CDR2 FQNEAQ, per germline (reference sequence). V gave up 5 bases and J gave up 3 bases; unmatched junction bases: 7. CDR3 size: 14 residues. CDR3 in amino acids: CASSGPGQLYEQYF. The CDR3 DNA reads TGTGCCAGCAGCGGGCCGGGACAGCTCTACGAGCAGTACTTC.

The CDR3 DNA is TGCGCCAGCAGCCAAGCTCCTCCGGGCTTTGCAGGCTATGGCTACACCTTC. Protein sequence: CASSQAPPGFAGYGYTF. The rearrangement links TRBV4-1 to TRBJ1-2; no definite D call. The germline V gene encodes CDR1 MGHRA and CDR2 YSYEKL. V lost 1 base, J lost 4 bases, and 19 bases lay in between. The CDR3 spans 17 residues.

This clonotype was observed many times. This sequence joins TRBV15 and TRBJ1-2; no definite D call. V lost 2 bases and J 4 bases, leaving 14 bases between the germline ends. In germline, CDR1 is LNHNV, CDR2 YYDKDF (reference sequence). This CDR3 has 15 residues. CDR3 DNA: TGTGCCACCAGCAGATCGGGTTCGACCAGCTATGGCTACACCTTC. Encoded protein: CATSRSGSTSYGYTF.

The CDR3 sequence: CASSQGAYNEQFF. As DNA, the CDR3 is TGTGCCAGCAGCCAGGGAGCCTACAATGAGCAGTTCTTC. The chain employs TRBV3-1 and TRBJ2-1; weak D call: TRBD2 (5 bases). The CDR3 has 13 residues. From germline, CDR1 is LGHDT and CDR2 YNNKEL (reference sequence). V lost 3 bases, J lost 2 bases, and 5 bases lay in between.

In its sample, this clonotype was seen many times. This CDR3 is CSASLVPGETQYF. The DNA of the CDR3 is TGCAGTGCTAGTTTGGTCCCAGGGGAGACCCAGTACTTC. This rearrangement joins TRBV20-1 to TRBJ2-5; D is perhaps TRBD1 (5 bases). Germline V gives CDR1 DFQATT, CDR2 SNEGSKA (reference sequence). The CDR3 loop spans 13 amino acids. V lost 3 bases to trimming and J lost 5 bases, with 13 bases between them.

The table lists this clonotype with many counts. V usage is TRBV6-5 and J usage is TRBJ2-5; D not resolved. Germline V CDR1 and CDR2: MNHEY, SVGAGI. Trimming took off 0 bases at V and 5 bases at J, with 13 bases between the two ends. The CDR3 extends over 15 amino acids. The DNA for the CDR3 is TGTGCCAGCAGTTACTCGCTAGGTTGGATCGAGACCCAGTACTTC. This encodes CASSYSLGWIETQYF.

V is TRBV24-1 and J is TRBJ2-2; D uncertain. V was trimmed by 10 bases and J by 2 bases, leaving 13 bases between them. The CDR3 sequence is 14 residues long. The V gene's germline CDR1 is KGHDR and CDR2 SFDVKD. The DNA of the CDR3 is TGTGCCACTTCACAGATCCCAAACACCGGGGAGCTGTTTTTT. Protein product: CATSQIPNTGELFF.

This clonotype was seen a few times. The chain combines TRBV28 with TRBJ1-5; D not certain. The germline V gene encodes CDR1 MDHEN and CDR2 SYDVKM. CDR3 size: 15 residues. V was shortened by 2 bases and J by 3 bases, with 11 bases between the two germline ends. The CDR3 here is CASSLSGNFNQPQHF. The CDR3 nucleotides are TGTGCCAGCAGTTTAAGCGGGAATTTCAATCAGCCCCAGCATTTT.

The chain joins TRBV3-1 to TRBJ1-2; 10 bases agree with TRBD1. Trimming cost V 1 base and J 3 bases; bases outside gene matches: 2. Germline loops: CDR1 LGHDT, CDR2 YNNKEL (reference sequence). CDR3 length: 15 residues. CDR3 in amino acids: CASSQGGQGYYGYTF. The CDR3 DNA is TGTGCCAGCAGCCAAGGGGGACAGGGGTACTATGGCTACACCTTC.

This sequence joins TRBV12-3 or TRBV12-4 and TRBJ2-7; 12 bases fit TRBD2. The V gene end was trimmed by 6 bases and the J gene end by 4 bases; junction bases not matched to a gene: 7. The CDR3 loop spans 15 amino acids. In nucleotides, the CDR3 is TGTGCCAGCAGCGTTTGGACTAGCGGGAAATACGAGCAGTACTTC. Protein sequence: CASSVWTSGKYEQYF.

The V and J genes are TRBV2 and TRBJ2-4; a possible D gene is TRBD1 (6 bases). In germline, CDR1 is SNHLY, CDR2 FYNNEI. V was cut by 6 bases and J by 9 bases, with 18 bases left in between. There are 14 residues in the CDR3. DNA of the CDR3: TGTGCCAGCAGCTCCGGGACACCAAGGGGCATTCAGTACTTC. Amino acid sequence: CASSSGTPRGIQYF.

This clonotype was seen repeatedly, ten times or more. The chain links TRBV7-8 to TRBJ1-5; D is unclear. V lost 3 bases and J lost 6, with 18 bases in between. The CDR3 loop spans 16 amino acids. In germline, CDR1 is SGHVS, CDR2 FQNEAQ. The CDR3 reads CASSFNGRGWSQPQHF. The CDR3 DNA follows: TGTGCCAGCAGCTTTAACGGGCGGGGATGGAGTCAGCCCCAGCATTTT.

Only one count was recorded for this clonotype. This may be a read error: a much more frequent sequence differs by one nucleotide. V gene TRBV10-3 combines with J gene TRBJ2-7, with 7 nucleotides matching TRBD1. The CDR3 loop spans 14 amino acids. Germline loops: CDR1 ENHRY, CDR2 SYGVKD. The CDR3 is CAFSGRDRDYEQYF. DNA of the CDR3: TGTGCCTTCAGTGGCCGAGACAGGGACTACGAGCAGTACTTC.